This T cell receptor beta chain was documented in a study of T cells in localized non-small cell lung cancer. Clones were read by immunoSEQ multiplex PCR, and TCRdb kept only the in-frame ones, dropping some. The sample has around 70,000 clones, about 86% seen once; the top ten hold about a fifth. General observations from the study: Out of the top 100 tumor clones, a median around 60 were seen in adjacent lung. The highest T cell clonality was in uninvolved adjacent lung, above tumor.

V was pared by 4 bases and J by 4 bases, with 16 bases between. CDR3 length: 15 residues. Germline loops: CDR1 SGHTA, CDR2 FQGNSA. As regards this clone: No antigen is known for it.

J is TRBJ1-1 and V is TRBV7-2; tentatively, D is TRBD1 (5 bases). This TCR was sampled from a male donor aged 60 or older with stage III squamous cell lung carcinoma. The specimen was peripheral blood, collected before any cancer treatment. The CDR3 is CASSSPVARGTEAFF. The CDR3 DNA reads as TGTGCCAGCAGCTCCCCGGTGGCGAGGGGCACTGAAGCTTTCTTT.